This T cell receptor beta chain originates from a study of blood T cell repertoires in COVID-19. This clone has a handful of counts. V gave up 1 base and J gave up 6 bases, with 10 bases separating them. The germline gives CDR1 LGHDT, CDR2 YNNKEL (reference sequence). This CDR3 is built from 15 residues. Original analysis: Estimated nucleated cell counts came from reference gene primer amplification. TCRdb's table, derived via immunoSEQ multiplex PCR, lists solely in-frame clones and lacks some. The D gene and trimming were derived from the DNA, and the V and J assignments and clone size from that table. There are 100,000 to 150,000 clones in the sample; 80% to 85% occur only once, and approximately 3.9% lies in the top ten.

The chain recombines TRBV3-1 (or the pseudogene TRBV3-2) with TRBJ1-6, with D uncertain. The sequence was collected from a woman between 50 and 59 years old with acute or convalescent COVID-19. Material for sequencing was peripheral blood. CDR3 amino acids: CASSQAVIRNSPLHF. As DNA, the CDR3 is TGTGCCAGCAGCCAAGCCGTTATCCGTAATTCACCCCTCCACTTT.